This T cell receptor (beta chain) was captured in a study of T cells in Graves' hyperthyroidism and ophthalmopathy. Looking at the study overall: At the time of initial diagnosis and before any treatment, peripheral blood was collected.

Patients having uncontrolled infection, another autoimmune disease, pregnancy or lactation were not included. Regarding the study as a whole: Progression to ophthalmopathy was predicted a median of roughly 6.6 months early. Most clonotypes expanded in the thyroid (above 0.001) were also present in blood.

The V segment lost 4 bases and the J segment 1 base; nucleotides outside the gene matches: 7. This CDR3 comprises 16 residues. Germline CDR1 is MGHRA and CDR2 is YSYEKL. Worth noting for this clonotype: Its cognate antigen is unknown.

RNA transcripts gave rise to amplified TCR beta CDR3 regions. First-round RT-PCR with HTBI primers amplified the TCR CDR3 region. Via MiXCR, TCRdb re-called the multiplex PCR reads, giving one row per CDR3 protein. The repertoire holds around 700,000 distinct CDR3 sequences, 15% to 20% seen once, with 16% in the top ten. This rearrangement joins TRBV4-1 to TRBJ1-1; 9 bases line up with TRBD1. Sequencing was done on a sample of blood. The receptor was isolated from a woman aged 45-59 years with Graves' hyperthyroidism that later progressed to Graves' ophthalmopathy. This chain's CDR3 is CASSPPGQGTNTEAFF. In DNA, the CDR3 is TGCGCCAGCAGCCCTCCCGGACAGGGGACGAACACTGAAGCTTTCTTT.